This paragraph covers one T cell receptor beta chain sequence. Looked up from germline, CDR1 is SGHRS and CDR2 is YFSETQ. This CDR3 has 15 residues. The J segment lost 2 bases and the V segment lost 4 bases, leaving 6 bases of the junction unmatched. This entry is derived from a study of blood T cell repertoires in COVID-19. Study as a whole: Whether acute or convalescent, the COVID-19 samples came from the United States, Italy and Spain.

As originally analysed: Reference gene primer amplification gave estimated nucleated cell counts. The repertoire was sequenced with immunoSEQ multiplex PCR; TCRdb's copy has only in-frame clones and lacks some. V and J calls and clone size are those listed in that table; D and trimming were worked out from the DNA. In the table there are some 45,000 clones, about nine tenths of which are singletons. The chain carries TRBV5-1 and TRBJ1-1, with 9 bases lining up with TRBD1. The sequencing input was peripheral blood. The receptor was derived from a man between 60 and 70 years old with active COVID-19. The CDR3 coding sequence is TGCGCCAGCAGCCCTAGGACAGGGGATAACACTGAAGCTTTCTTT. This encodes CASSPRTGDNTEAFF.